This T cell receptor (beta chain) was sequenced in a study of T cells in Graves' hyperthyroidism and ophthalmopathy. Broader study findings: The majority of expanded thyroid clonotypes above 0.001 also appeared in blood. With a median lead of approximately six months before onset, the model predicted ophthalmopathy.

The CDR3 is 15 residues long. Germline CDR1 reads KGHDR; CDR2 reads SFDVKD. V lost 3 bases to trimming and J lost 5 bases; unmatched junction nucleotides: 9. Amplified TCR beta CDR3 regions came from RNA transcripts. The study used the HTBI primer set for a first-round RT-PCR of the TCR CDR3. TCRdb analysed the multiplex PCR reads with MiXCR anew, one entry per CDR3 protein. The top ten clones hold about 9.4% of a sample with hundreds of thousands of distinct CDR3 sequences, roughly 15% of them seen once. Turning to this clonotype: Its antigen is unidentified.

Stable disease denoted Graves' hyperthyroidism without ophthalmopathy progression within 18 months. Source material for PBMCs was 9 to 10 ml fresh peripheral blood. This TCR was sampled from a woman younger than 35 with Graves' hyperthyroidism. Sequencing was performed on blood. This chain connects TRBV24-1 to TRBJ2-7, with 7 bases lining up with TRBD1. CDR3 loop: CATSDAQGSGDEQYF. The DNA for the CDR3 is TGTGCCACCAGTGATGCACAGGGGTCCGGGGACGAGCAGTACTTC.